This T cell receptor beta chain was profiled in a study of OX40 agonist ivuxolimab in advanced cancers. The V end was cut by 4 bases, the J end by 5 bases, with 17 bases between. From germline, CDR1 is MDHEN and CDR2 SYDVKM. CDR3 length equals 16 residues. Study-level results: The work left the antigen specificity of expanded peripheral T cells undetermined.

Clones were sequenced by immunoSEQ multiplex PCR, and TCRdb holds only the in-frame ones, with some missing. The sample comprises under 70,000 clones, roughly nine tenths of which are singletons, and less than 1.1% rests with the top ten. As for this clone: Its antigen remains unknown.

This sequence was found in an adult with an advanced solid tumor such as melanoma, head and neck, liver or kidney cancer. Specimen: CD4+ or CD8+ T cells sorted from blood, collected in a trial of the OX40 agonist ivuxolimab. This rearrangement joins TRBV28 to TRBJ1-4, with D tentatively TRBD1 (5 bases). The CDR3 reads CASSSFHGTGNEKLFF. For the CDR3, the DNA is TGTGCCAGCAGTTCTTTCCATGGGACCGGCAATGAAAAACTGTTTTTT.